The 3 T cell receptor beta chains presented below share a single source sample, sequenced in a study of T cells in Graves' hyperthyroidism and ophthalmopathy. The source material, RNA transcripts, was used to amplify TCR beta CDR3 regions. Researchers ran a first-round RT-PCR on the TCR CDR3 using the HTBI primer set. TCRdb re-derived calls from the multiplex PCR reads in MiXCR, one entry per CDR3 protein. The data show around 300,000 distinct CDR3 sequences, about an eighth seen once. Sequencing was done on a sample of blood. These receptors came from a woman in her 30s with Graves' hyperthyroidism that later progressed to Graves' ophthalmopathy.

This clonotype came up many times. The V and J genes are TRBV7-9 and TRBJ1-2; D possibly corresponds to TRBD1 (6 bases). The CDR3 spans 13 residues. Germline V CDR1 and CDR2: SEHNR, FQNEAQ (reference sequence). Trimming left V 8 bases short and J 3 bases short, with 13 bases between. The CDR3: CASEGGSHYGYTF. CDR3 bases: TGTGCCAGCGAAGGGGGTTCTCACTATGGCTACACCTTC.

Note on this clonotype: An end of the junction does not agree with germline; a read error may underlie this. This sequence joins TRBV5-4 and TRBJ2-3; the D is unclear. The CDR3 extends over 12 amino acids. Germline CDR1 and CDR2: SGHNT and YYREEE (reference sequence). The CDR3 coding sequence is TGTGCCATCAGCTTGACGGGAGATACGCAGTATTTT. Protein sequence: CAISLTGDTQYF. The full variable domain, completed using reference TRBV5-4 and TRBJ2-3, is ETGVTQSPTHLIKTRGQQVTLRCSSQSGHNTVSWYQQALGQGPQFIFQYYREEENGRGNFPPRFSGLQFPNYSSELNVNALELDDSALYLCAISLTGDTQYFGPGTRLTVL.

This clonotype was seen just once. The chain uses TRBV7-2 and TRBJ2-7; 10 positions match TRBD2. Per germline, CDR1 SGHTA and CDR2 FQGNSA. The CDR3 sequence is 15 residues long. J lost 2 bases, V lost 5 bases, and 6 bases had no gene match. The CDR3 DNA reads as TGTGCCAGCAGCGCTCTAGCGGGAGTGACCTACGAGCAGTACTTC. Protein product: CASSALAGVTYEQYF.